The 9 T cell receptor beta chains below all came from one sample that was sequenced in a study of T cell responses to AZD1222 COVID-19 vaccine. TCRdb keeps only in-frame clones here, not all; method: immunoSEQ multiplex PCR. The sample consists of approximately 260,000 clones, approximately 95% of them appearing once. The sample here was peripheral blood, taken on day 0 of AZD1222 vaccination. These receptors were collected from an adult in good health.

The sample holds one count of this clone. Other DNA sequences in this specimen translate into the identical CDR3. In nucleotides, the CDR3 is TGTGCCAGCAGTCCCACAGGGGATAGCTATGGCTACACCTTC. Protein product: CASSPTGDSYGYTF. The chain uses TRBV25-1 and TRBJ1-2, with TRBD1 identical over 7 bases. Per germline, CDR1 MGHDK and CDR2 SYGVNS. The CDR3 covers 14 residues. V trimming: 5 bases; J trimming: 4 bases; junction bases outside the gene matches: 7.

CDR3 region: CSVEDQAEQYF. The DNA for the CDR3 is TGCAGCGTTGAAGATCAGGCAGAGCAGTACTTC. The chain recombines TRBV29-1 with TRBJ2-7; D remains ambiguous. Trimming removed 0 bases at V and 7 bases at J, with 7 bases between. This CDR3 has 11 residues. The V gene's germline CDR1 is SQVTM and CDR2 ANQGSEA.

The rearrangement joins TRBV29-1 to TRBJ1-1; D is ambiguous. The CDR3 runs 10 residues. Germline V gene sequence: CDR1 SQVTM, CDR2 ANQGSEA. Trimming stripped 4 bases from V and 6 bases from J, with 6 bases between. In DNA form, the CDR3 reads TGCAGCGTTGGCGACCCTGAAGCTTTCTTT. This translates into CSVGDPEAFF. Looking up the rest from reference TRBV29-1 and TRBJ1-1 gives the full variable domain: SAVISQKPSRDICQRGTSLTIQCQVDSQVTMMFWYRQQPGQSLTLIATANQGSEATYESGFVIDKFPISRPNLTFSTLTVSNMSPEDSSIYLCSVGDPEAFFGQGTRLTVV.

The chain combines TRBV2 with TRBJ1-2, with D maybe TRBD1 (5 bases). Per the germline V gene, CDR1 is SNHLY and CDR2 is FYNNEI. The ends were cut back, 8 bases at V and 3 bases at J, with 13 bases in the middle. The CDR3 has 13 residues. The CDR3 spells CASGPGADYGYTF. CDR3 nucleotide sequence: TGTGCCAGCGGTCCTGGGGCGGACTATGGCTACACCTTC.

The V and J genes are TRBV5-1 and TRBJ1-2; a possible D gene is TRBD1 (6 bases). Trimming took off 3 bases at V and 3 bases at J, with 15 bases between the two ends. The CDR3 contains 15 residues. Germline V gene data show CDR1 as SGHRS and CDR2 as YFSETQ. CDR3 sequence (DNA): TGCGCCAGCAGCTCCGGACAGACCGGGGACTATGGCTACACCTTC. Its translation: CASSSGQTGDYGYTF.

The rearrangement links TRBV28 to TRBJ2-1; 7 positions match TRBD2. The CDR3 runs 12 residues. Germline values: CDR1 MDHEN, CDR2 SYDVKM. V lost 6 bases and J lost 8; bases outside the gene matches: 4. The chain's CDR3 is CASRRGRDEQFF. CDR3 bases: TGTGCCAGCAGGAGAGGGAGGGATGAGCAGTTCTTC.

The chain combines TRBV4-1 with TRBJ2-5; 10 nucleotides line up with TRBD2. Germline CDR1 and CDR2: MGHRA and YSYEKL. After removal of 3 bases from V and 10 bases from J, the junction contained 11 bases not matched to a gene. There are 15 residues in the CDR3. CDR3 sequence: CASSQTSGPRVGQYF. CDR3 coding DNA: TGCGCCAGCAGCCAGACTAGCGGGCCCAGGGTGGGCCAGTACTTC.

The chain is built from TRBV12-3 or TRBV12-4 and TRBJ2-5, with D hard to call. There are 11 residues in the CDR3. Trimming removed 5 bases from V and 8 bases from J, with 9 bases in between. The CDR3 nucleotides read TGTGCCAGCAGTCCCGGTAGTACCCAGTACTTC. It yields the protein CASSPGSTQYF.

V and J are TRBV9 and TRBJ2-1, with 8 bases identical to TRBD2. V shed 0 bases and J 9 bases; nucleotides not matched to a gene: 5. The germline CDR1 and CDR2 sequences are SGDLS and YYNGEE. The CDR3 extends over 14 amino acids. This chain's CDR3 is CASSVAGGSGEQFF. The CDR3 region has the DNA TGTGCCAGCAGCGTAGCGGGAGGGAGTGGTGAGCAGTTCTTC.